This passage covers 29 T cell receptor beta chains from one sample sequenced in a study of cytomegalovirus exposure and HLA in healthy donors. The PCR employed 60 Vbeta primers together with 13 Jbeta primers. Sequencing used immunoSEQ multiplex PCR; TCRdb keeps in-frame clones, though not all of them. The sample includes 100,000 or so clones, more than 65% of them seen just once. The specimen was PBMCs. The receptors were sampled from a woman aged 18-30 years in good health and CMV-seronegative.

The genes are TRBV27 and TRBJ2-7, with D possibly matching TRBD2 (6 bases). The V and J ends lost 6 bases and 2 bases respectively, with 11 bases between them. This CDR3 is built from 13 residues. Per the germline V gene, CDR1 is MNHEY and CDR2 is SMNVEV (reference sequence). The CDR3 protein is CASSAGPTYEQYF. CDR3 coding DNA: TGTGCCAGCAGCGCGGGACCTACCTACGAGCAGTACTTC.

This chain uses TRBV4-1 with TRBJ1-5; the D gene is possibly TRBD1 (5 bases). The V and J ends lost 1 base and 2 bases respectively, with 6 bases between them. Germline V gene sequence: CDR1 MGHRA, CDR2 YSYEKL. The length of the CDR3 is 14 residues. The CDR3 spells CASSQVRGNQPQHF. DNA for the CDR3: TGCGCCAGCAGCCAAGTCAGGGGCAATCAGCCCCAGCATTTT.

The chain links TRBV5-8 to TRBJ2-3, with 7 bases that match TRBD1. Germline lookup yields CDR1 SGHTS and CDR2 YDEGEE. The CDR3 length is 17 residues. The junction had 10 bases not matched to a gene; V was cut back by 3 bases and J by 0 bases. In DNA form, the CDR3 reads TGTGCCAGCAGCTATATGACAGGGACAGATAGCACAGATACGCAGTATTTT. The encoded protein is CASSYMTGTDSTDTQYF.

Notes on this clone: Germline and junction disagree at one end, which may indicate a read error. The chain carries TRBV7-9 and TRBJ2-1; D gene uncertain. The CDR3 extends over 15 amino acids. CDR1 and CDR2 from the germline V gene are SEHNR and FQNEAQ (reference sequence). The CDR3 spells CSSSRMGAAYNEQFF. CDR3 nucleotide sequence: TGTTCCAGCAGCCGCATGGGCGCCGCTTACAATGAGCAGTTCTTC.

This clone was picked up one time. This chain links TRBV13 with TRBJ2-3; 7 positions match TRBD2. Germline lookup yields CDR1 PRHDT and CDR2 FYEKMQ (reference sequence). The CDR3 consists of 18 residues. J was trimmed by 2 bases and V by 5 bases; bases with no gene match: 16. The DNA for the CDR3 is TGTGCCAGCAGCACCCCTTGGCGGGAGAAGTCTCCCACAGATACGCAGTATTTT. Amino acids: CASSTPWREKSPTDTQYF.

The V and J genes are TRBV30 and TRBJ1-1; D may be TRBD1 (5 bases). Germline V gene lookup returns CDR1 GTSNPN and CDR2 SVGIG (reference sequence). This CDR3 spans 13 amino acids. The V end lost 3 bases, the J end lost 3 bases, and 11 bases lay between the germline ends. For the CDR3, the DNA is TGTGCCTGGAGAAGGGGATTAGACACTGAAGCTTTCTTT. Translating it yields CAWRRGLDTEAFF.

The chain recombines TRBV19 with TRBJ2-2; 9 bases align to TRBD1. Germline V gives CDR1 LNHDA, CDR2 SQIVND (reference sequence). J lost 2 bases, V lost 3 bases, and 4 bases had no gene match. This CDR3 is 16 amino acids long. Here the CDR3 DNA reads TGTGCCAGTAGTATCGACAGGGGGGTAAACACCGGGGAGCTGTTTTTT. This sequence encodes CASSIDRGVNTGELFF.

V is TRBV6-6 and J is TRBJ2-7; 7 nucleotides align to TRBD2. CDR1 and CDR2 (germline): MNHNY, SVGAGI (reference sequence). Germline trimming cut 7 bases from V and 5 bases from J; bases unmatched to any gene: 11. This CDR3 region has 14 residues. As DNA, the CDR3 is TGTGCCAGCACCACCGGGTTAGCGGGCGACGAGCAGTACTTC. It is translated as CASTTGLAGDEQYF.

This rearrangement joins TRBV28 to TRBJ2-7; the match to TRBD2 covers 13 bases. With 7 bases clipped from V and 7 bases from J, the junction kept 10 bases outside the gene matches. This CDR3 is built from 15 residues. Germline V gene sequence: CDR1 MDHEN, CDR2 SYDVKM. The CDR3: CASTPAGLAGEEQYF. The CDR3 DNA follows: TGTGCCAGCACCCCGGCCGGACTAGCGGGAGAAGAGCAGTACTTC.

V is TRBV14 and J is TRBJ2-6; 7 bases are shared with TRBD2. V lost 6 bases and J lost 4; bases outside the gene matches: 15. Germline V CDR1 and CDR2: SGHDN, FVKESK. The length of the CDR3 is 18 residues. The chain's CDR3 is CASSRPGLFGLGANVLTF. CDR3 bases: TGTGCCAGCAGTCGTCCGGGACTATTTGGTTTAGGGGCCAACGTCCTGACTTTC.

The chain employs TRBV28 and TRBJ2-2; TRBD1 matches 11 bases. Per germline, CDR1 MDHEN and CDR2 SYDVKM. With V trimmed by 6 bases and J by 6 bases, 15 bases remained unmatched. The CDR3 runs 18 residues. The CDR3 reads CASRRTGGAPIWAGELFF. DNA for the CDR3: TGTGCCAGCAGAAGGACAGGGGGCGCCCCAATTTGGGCCGGGGAGCTGTTTTTT.

The chain has TRBV18 and TRBJ1-3, with D hard to call. V was trimmed by 6 bases and J by 0 bases, leaving 12 bases between them. The germline CDR1 and CDR2 sequences are KGHSH and LQKENI. This CDR3 has 15 amino acids. The CDR3 sequence: CASSSGQASGNTIYF. The DNA of the CDR3 is TGTGCCAGCTCGTCTGGGCAAGCCTCTGGAAACACCATATATTTT.

This rearrangement joins TRBV2 to TRBJ2-7; 8 nucleotides line up with TRBD2. This CDR3 region has 18 residues. V was pared by 3 bases and J by 4 bases, with 17 bases of the junction left unmatched. Germline loops: CDR1 SNHLY, CDR2 FYNNEI. The CDR3 is CASSEPTILADIEYEQYF. CDR3 nucleotide sequence: TGTGCCAGCAGTGAGCCCACCATACTAGCGGATATAGAGTACGAGCAGTACTTC.

The chain recombines TRBV18 with TRBJ2-1; tentative D call: TRBD2 (5 bases). This CDR3 spans 20 amino acids. The germline V and J ends were trimmed by 4 bases and 0 bases, with 25 bases remaining between them. Germline-derived CDR1 and CDR2 are KGHSH and LQKENI. The CDR3 loop reads CASSRTGRLWEGGSYNEQFF. The CDR3 coding sequence is TGTGCCAGCTCACGTACGGGTAGGTTGTGGGAAGGAGGCTCCTACAATGAGCAGTTCTTC.

V usage is TRBV5-6 and J usage is TRBJ2-1; TRBD1 matches 7 bases. CDR3 length: 17 residues. Germline V gives CDR1 SGHDT, CDR2 YYEEEE. Trimming at V came to 4 bases and at J to 5 bases, leaving 15 bases not matched to a gene. CDR3: CASSPHPGQRIHNEQFF. In DNA form, the CDR3 reads TGTGCCAGCAGCCCTCACCCGGGACAGAGAATTCACAATGAGCAGTTCTTC. The complete variable domain, with remaining parts taken from reference TRBV5-6 and TRBJ2-1, reads DAGVTQSPTHLIKTRGQQVTLRCSPKSGHDTVSWYQQALGQGPQFIFQYYEEEERQRGNFPDRFSGHQFPNYSSELNVNALLLGDSALYLCASSPHPGQRIHNEQFFGPGTRLTVL.

The chain carries TRBV11-1 and TRBJ2-5, with 10 bases aligning to TRBD2. Unmatched junction bases numbered 7, after V lost 1 base and J lost 2 bases. CDR1 and CDR2 from the germline V gene are SGHAT and FQDESV (reference sequence). The CDR3 is 17 amino acids. CDR3 DNA sequence: TGTGCCAGCAGCTTAGGGGCTTCTAGCGGGGGACAAGAGACCCAGTACTTC. It codes for CASSLGASSGGQETQYF.

The chain combines TRBV2 with TRBJ2-3; 11 bases map to TRBD2. The CDR3 totals 16 residues. V was clipped by 4 bases and J by 5 bases; unmatched bases: 8. CDR1 and CDR2 (germline): SNHLY, FYNNEI. The CDR3 sequence is CASSVLLAGAGDTQYF. The CDR3 nucleotides are TGTGCCAGCAGTGTCCTACTAGCGGGGGCAGGAGATACGCAGTATTTT.

The chain carries TRBV28 and TRBJ1-5, with TRBD1 as a possible D gene (5 bases). This CDR3 is 15 amino acids long. Between the trimmed V and J ends, which lost 1 base and 2 bases, there was a span of 9 bases. In germline, CDR1 is MDHEN, CDR2 SYDVKM. CDR3 region: CASSLSGRGNQPQHF. The CDR3 nucleotides are TGTGCCAGCAGTTTATCGGGCAGGGGCAATCAGCCCCAGCATTTT.

In its sample, this clone was seen once. The gene calls are TRBV28 and TRBJ1-3; 10 positions agree with TRBD1. V dropped 4 bases and J dropped 4; count of bases not matched to a gene: 10. The CDR3 has 17 residues. CDR1 is MDHEN, CDR2 SYDVKM, per germline. The CDR3 bases are TGTGCCAGCAGTTCCCTCGGGACAGGGGTCCGAGGAAACACCATATATTTT. Amino acids: CASSSLGTGVRGNTIYF.

The chain recombines TRBV6-6 with TRBJ2-7, with 7 positions matching TRBD1. V gave up 7 bases and J gave up 5 bases; unmatched junction bases: 11. This CDR3 region has 14 residues. Germline CDR1 is MNHNY and CDR2 is SVGAGI (reference sequence). CDR3 sequence reads: CASTRNRGANEQYF. The CDR3 nucleotides read TGTGCCAGCACCCGCAACAGGGGCGCGAACGAGCAGTACTTC.

The genes are TRBV28 and TRBJ1-1; D is possibly TRBD1 (5 bases). The CDR3 loop spans 15 amino acids. With 1 base removed from V and 1 base from J, the gap between germline ends came to 10 bases. Germline V gives CDR1 MDHEN, CDR2 SYDVKM. The CDR3 DNA sequence: TGTGCCAGCAGTTTATCCTCAGGGTCGAACACTGAAGCTTTCTTT. Protein sequence: CASSLSSGSNTEAFF.

This clone was found a few times. V and J are TRBV6-5 and TRBJ2-7, with 7 bases matching TRBD1. Germline-derived CDR1 and CDR2 are MNHEY and SVGAGI. V gave up 10 bases and J gave up 6 bases; unmatched junction bases: 15. The CDR3 consists of 14 residues. The CDR3 DNA sequence: TGTGCCACCGACCCCGGACAGGTCCCCAGCGAGCAGTACTTC. Protein product: CATDPGQVPSEQYF.

This clone was recorded once. CDR3 DNA: TGTGCCAGCAGTGAAGGGGGGGACAGTTTCGACATGAACACTGAAGCTTTCTTT. Protein product: CASSEGGDSFDMNTEAFF. The chain is built from TRBV6-1 and TRBJ1-1; the match to TRBD1 covers 7 bases. Trimming took 1 base from V and 0 from J; bases not matched to a gene: 11. Germline V gene lookup returns CDR1 MNHNS and CDR2 SASEGT. The CDR3 runs 18 residues.

The CDR3 protein is CASSGTSWIYEQYF. CDR3 in DNA: TGTGCCAGTTCCGGGACTAGCTGGATTTACGAGCAGTACTTC. V is TRBV19 and J is TRBJ2-5; 9 positions agree with TRBD2. The last part of the DNA fits TRBJ2-7 better; the J call may be wrong. CDR1 and CDR2 from the germline V gene are LNHDA and SQIVND (reference sequence). This CDR3 region has 14 residues.

To note about this clone: A read error may produce the germline difference seen at one junction end. This rearrangement joins TRBV11-2 to TRBJ1-2; D gene unclear. Germline V lookup: CDR1 SGHAT, CDR2 FQNNGV. This CDR3 region has 14 residues. For the CDR3, the DNA is TGTGCCAGCAGCCCGGCGGGGAGAAACTATGACTACACCTTC. Its translation is CASSPAGRNYDYTF.

This clone was counted between two and nine times. This chain links TRBV5-3 with TRBJ2-1; 8 positions match TRBD2. TRBV5-3 is given ORF status, its function remaining uncertain. The CDR3 has 19 amino acids. V shed 0 bases, J shed 3 bases, and the junction held 14 bases outside the gene matches. As DNA, the CDR3 is TGTGCCAGAAGCTTGGGTTCATCAGCGGGAGCATCTTACTACAATGAGCAGTTCTTC. Amino acid sequence: CARSLGSSAGASYYNEQFF.

The chain couples TRBV9 to TRBJ2-1; 12 bases match TRBD2. The CDR3 extends over 19 amino acids. From germline, CDR1 is SGDLS and CDR2 YYNGEE. V lost 2 bases to trimming and J lost 3 bases; unmatched junction nucleotides: 12. The CDR3 loop reads CASSVAGTSGLSVYNEQFF. CDR3 DNA sequence: TGTGCCAGCAGCGTCGCCGGGACTAGCGGGCTTTCTGTCTACAATGAGCAGTTCTTC.

This sequence joins TRBV11-2 and TRBJ1-6; D uncertain. V was shortened by 4 bases and J by 4 bases, with 8 bases between the two germline ends. Germline V gene data show CDR1 as SGHAT and CDR2 as FQNNGV. The CDR3 runs to 14 residues. CDR3 DNA sequence: TGTGCCAGCAGCTCCTCAGGATATAATTCACCCCTCCACTTT. The encoded protein is CASSSSGYNSPLHF.

Comment on this clone: Other DNA sequences within the sample encode an identical CDR3. This sequence joins TRBV7-2 and TRBJ1-2, with D possibly matching TRBD1 (6 bases). The CDR3 runs to 13 residues. Trimming took off 4 bases at V and 5 bases at J, with 11 bases between the two ends. CDR1 is SGHTA and CDR2 is FQGNSA in the germline V gene. CDR3 in amino acids: CASSYGTPYGYTF. CDR3 sequence (DNA): TGTGCCAGCAGCTACGGGACACCTTATGGCTACACCTTC.